These T cell receptor beta chains were read from a single sample in a study of blood T cell repertoires in COVID-19. The assay was immunoSEQ multiplex PCR, and TCRdb's table has in-frame clones only and misses some. The repertoire holds about 220,000 clones, with about 83% as singletons. Source material: PBMCs or T cells enriched from blood (not recorded which). These receptors all come from a woman in her 40s who had been exposed to COVID-19. The CDR3 runs from the conserved cysteine through the conserved F or W. The order of the fields is D gene, clone size, V gene, J gene, CDR3 protein, CDR3 DNA. The D gene is left open where the match is weak. Clone size appears in some rows only: once, few, many, or a class for an expanded clone.

D: TRBD1
size: once
V: TRBV19
J: TRBJ2-7
CDR3: CANNPGGEKSYLYEQYF
DNA: TGTGCCAATAACCCAGGGGGTGAGAAATCTTATCTATACGAGCAGTACTTC

D: NA
size: NA
V: TRBV2
J: TRBJ1-6
CDR3: CASSEESGNSPLHF
DNA: TGTGCCAGCAGTGAAGAGTCAGGGAATTCACCCCTCCACTTT

D: NA
size: NA
V: TRBV18
J: TRBJ1-3
CDR3: CASSPRSGEHTIYF
DNA: TGTGCCAGCTCACCCCGTTCGGGGGAACACACCATATATTTT

D: TRBD2
size: NA
V: TRBV9
J: TRBJ2-3
CDR3: CASSTGGKDTQYF
DNA: TGTGCCAGCAGCACGGGGGGAAAAGATACGCAGTATTTT

D: NA
size: NA
V: TRBV9
J: TRBJ1-1
CDR3: CASSFVQGGDTEAFF
DNA: TGTGCCAGCAGCTTCGTACAGGGTGGTGACACTGAAGCTTTCTTT

D: NA
size: few
V: TRBV6-1
J: TRBJ1-5
CDR3: CASSERAERAGQPQHF
DNA: TGTGCCAGCAGTGAACGGGCAGAGAGGGCAGGTCAGCCCCAGCATTTT

D: TRBD1
size: NA
V: TRBV6-2/TRBV6-3
J: TRBJ1-2
CDR3: CASSYDGQGPYGYTF
DNA: TGTGCCAGCAGTTACGACGGACAGGGGCCCTATGGCTACACCTTC

D: TRBD2
size: NA
V: TRBV5-1
J: TRBJ2-1
CDR3: CASNPSGGYNEQFF
DNA: TGCGCCAGCAACCCTAGCGGGGGGTACAATGAGCAGTTCTTC

D: TRBD2
size: NA
V: TRBV28
J: TRBJ2-3
CDR3: CASSPLLAGRTDTQYF
DNA: TGTGCCAGCAGTCCTCTACTAGCGGGCCGGACAGATACGCAGTATTTT

D: TRBD1
size: NA
V: TRBV19
J: TRBJ1-4
CDR3: CASSPGQGAKGEKLFF
DNA: TGTGCCAGTAGCCCGGGACAGGGGGCTAAAGGGGAAAAACTGTTTTTT

D: NA
size: NA
V: TRBV3-1/TRBV3-2
J: TRBJ1-1
CDR3: CASSPKRGTEAFF
DNA: TGTGCCAGCAGCCCAAAACGGGGCACTGAAGCTTTCTTT

D: NA
size: NA
V: TRBV7-9
J: TRBJ1-1
CDR3: CASRSPENTEAFF
DNA: TGTGCCAGCAGATCCCCAGAGAACACTGAAGCTTTCTTT

D: TRBD2
size: NA
V: TRBV2
J: TRBJ2-7
CDR3: CASSAQGGDYEQYF
DNA: TGTGCCAGCAGCGCGCAGGGAGGGGACTACGAGCAGTACTTC

D: TRBD2
size: NA
V: TRBV11-2
J: TRBJ2-1
CDR3: CASSLGSGGNYNEQFF
DNA: TGTGCCAGCAGCTTAGGTAGCGGGGGGAACTACAATGAGCAGTTCTTC

D: NA
size: NA
V: TRBV9
J: TRBJ2-3
CDR3: CASSVAKTVLDTQYF
DNA: TGTGCCAGCAGCGTAGCCAAAACGGTTCTAGATACGCAGTATTTT

D: NA
size: NA
V: TRBV7-7
J: TRBJ2-7
CDR3: CASSLAPGMTYEQYF
DNA: TGTGCCAGCAGCTTAGCGCCAGGCATGACCTACGAGCAGTACTTC

D: TRBD1
size: NA
V: TRBV27
J: TRBJ2-7
CDR3: CASSGTDSYEQYF
DNA: TGTGCCAGCAGTGGGACAGACTCCTACGAGCAGTACTTC